Included here is one T cell receptor beta chain sequence, with context. Its antigen is not known. Here immunoSEQ multiplex PCR was the method, and the copy in TCRdb shows in-frame clones only, minus some. The repertoire holds about 2 million clones, with roughly 94% as singletons. This CDR3 region has 13 residues. V was cut by 1 base and J by 4 bases, with 7 bases left in between. Germline assignment: CDR1 LGHNT and CDR2 FRNRAP. The entry originates in a study of shared clonotypes between healthy human individuals. Study conclusions and caveats: Depth of sequencing was expected to influence donor clonotype sharing. Shared across a handful of donors were 5% to 6% of the naive CD4 clonotypes. Incomplete sequencing of sorted subsets was indicated by rarefaction despite large depth. The authors sampled blood alone, and tissue repertoires likely differ.

The rearrangement links TRBV12-5 to TRBJ1-2; possible D gene TRBD1, 6 bases. The sequenced material came from naive CD4+ T cells sorted from blood. As for subset: CD45RA+ positively selected. This TCR was recovered from a man in his late teens or twenties in good health. The CDR3 bases are TGTGCTAGTGGTTTGGAAGGGGGCTATGGCTACACCTTC. This translates into CASGLEGGYGYTF.